This note documents a single T cell receptor beta chain sequence. This CDR3 is 13 amino acids long. Germline lookup yields CDR1 SEHNR and CDR2 FQNEAQ (reference sequence). Deletions cut 5 bases from V and 15 bases from J, with 20 bases between. In the study's own analysis: Reference gene primer amplification in the assay estimated nucleated cell counts. TCRdb keeps only in-frame clones here, not all; method: immunoSEQ multiplex PCR. The DNA was the basis for D and trimming; V, J and clone size are from that table. In the table there are about 97,000 clones, around 85% of which are singletons. This entry comes from a study of blood T cell repertoires in COVID-19. Looking at the study overall: Italy, Spain and the United States were the sources of the convalescent and acute COVID-19 samples. PBMCs, B-cell-depleted T cells, or T cells provided the cDNA or gDNA that made up the material.

The gene calls are TRBV7-9 and TRBJ1-5; perhaps TRBD1 as D (6 bases). What was sequenced was peripheral blood. The sequence derives from a man aged 55 to 70 with acute or convalescent COVID-19. CDR3 DNA: TGTGCCAGCAGCCTCGGGGCCGGGGGGCTCATGCATTTT. Translation: CASSLGAGGLMHF.